This T cell receptor beta chain was identified during a study of early T cells in non-severe SARS-CoV-2 infection. TCRdb recomputed calls from the 5' RACE reads with MiXCR, one row per CDR3 protein. The sample holds 85,000 to 120,000 distinct CDR3 sequences; 10% to 15% are singletons and the top ten take about 5.7%. The V gene's germline CDR1 is DFQATT and CDR2 SNEGSKA (reference sequence). V gave up 4 bases and J gave up 6 bases, with 12 bases separating them. This CDR3 region has 12 residues. Sequencing input: whole blood. This chain connects TRBV20-1 to TRBJ1-1; D possibly corresponds to TRBD1 (5 bases). The origin of this receptor is an adult who was a healthcare worker with PCR-confirmed SARS-CoV-2 infection or an uninfected control (not recorded which). CDR3 nucleotide sequence: TGCAGTGCTATCCCAGGGTTCTCTGAAGCTTTCTTT. Amino acid sequence: CSAIPGFSEAFF.